Listed below are T cell receptor beta chains from one sample, sequenced in a study of control samples from healthy donors and cancer patients. TCRdb's copy holds only in-frame clones and misses some; the assay was immunoSEQ multiplex PCR. This table has about 170,000 clones, 70% to 90% appearing once. Sequencing used blood. The receptors derive from a woman in her 30s in good health. The CDR3 runs from the conserved cysteine through the conserved F or W. D genes are given only for firm matches. Expanded clones get a size class; other rows say once, few or many, or leave the size out.

>TRBJ2-7|TRBD1|NA|TRBV19
TGTGCCAGTAGGCATAGGGGACAGGGAAGCTCCTACGAGCAGTACTTC
CASRHRGQGSSYEQYF
>TRBJ1-1|NA|NA|TRBV20-1
TGCAGTGCTGCATCCTCCGTTGAAGCTTTCTTT
CSAASSVEAFF
>TRBJ2-5|NA|once|TRBV7-9
TGTGCCAGCAGCTCGGGTCGTAGTTTGGAGACCCAGTACTTC
CASSSGRSLETQYF
>TRBJ1-5|TRBD1|NA|TRBV6-2/TRBV6-3
TGTGCCAGCAGCCGAGAGGGACAGGGGGTCAATCAGCCCCAGCATTTT
CASSREGQGVNQPQHF
>TRBJ2-2|NA|NA|TRBV7-8
TGTGCGTCGGGTCGGGTCGGTACCGGGGAGCTGTTTTTT
CASGRVGTGELFF
>TRBJ2-5|NA|once|TRBV11-2
TGTGCCAGCAGCTTAGGGGGGCTGGGAGAGACCCAGTACTTC
CASSLGGLGETQYF
>TRBJ1-1|TRBD1|NA|TRBV7-8
TGTGCCAGCAGCTTAGCGGGACAGGGCATGAACACTGAAGCTTTCTTT
CASSLAGQGMNTEAFF
>TRBJ1-4|NA|NA|TRBV4-1
TGCGCCAGCAGCCAAGAAAGAGGGGGGACTTCAGGAGGAAAACTGTTTTTT
CASSQERGGTSGGKLFF
>TRBJ2-1|NA|NA|TRBV3-1/TRBV3-2
TGTGCCAGCAGCCAGGAACTTCCCGGTTTGAATGAGCAGTTCTTC
CASSQELPGLNEQFF
>TRBJ1-1|TRBD1|few|TRBV2
TGTGCCAGCAGTGATCGGAACAGGGGGCGCGGTGAAGCTTTCTTT
CASSDRNRGRGEAFF
>TRBJ1-1|NA|NA|TRBV19
TGTGCCAGTAGTATAGAGGGAGACTACACTGAAGCTTTCTTT
CASSIEGDYTEAFF
>TRBJ2-1|NA|NA|TRBV21-1
TGTGCCAGCAGCAAAGATATTGAGGGGGGCCCTACCTACAATGAGCAGTTCTTC
CASSKDIEGGPTYNEQFF
>TRBJ1-2|NA|NA|TRBV6-5
TGTGCCAGCGGGGGCCCCCTTGTAGTATATGGCTACACCTTC
CASGGPLVVYGYTF
>TRBJ2-2|NA|NA|TRBV21-1
TGTGCCAGCAGCTCCCAAGCAGGGGAAACCGGGGAGCTGTTTTTT
CASSSQAGETGELFF
>TRBJ2-3|NA|NA|TRBV6-6
TGTGCCAGCAGTTATGGGGCAGGGGGGGGAGATGCGCAGTATTTT
CASSYGAGGGDAQYF
>TRBJ1-5|NA|few|TRBV19
TGTGCCACCCAAAAATTGGGCGGTTCTCCCCAGCATTTT
CATQKLGGSPQHF
>TRBJ2-7|NA|NA|TRBV28
TGTGCCAGCAGTTTTTCGGCCCCCTGGGCAGCCGTTGGGTACGAGCAGTACTTC
CASSFSAPWAAVGYEQYF
>TRBJ2-3|NA|NA|TRBV10-3
TGTGCCATCAGGGCGGGAGATACGCAGTATTTT
CAIRAGDTQYF
>TRBJ2-7|NA|NA|TRBV5-6
TGTGCCAGCAGCTTGAACAGCGTCTACGAGCAGTACTTC
CASSLNSVYEQYF
>TRBJ1-4|TRBD1|NA|TRBV19
TGTGCCAGTAAGACAGGGGACGGAGGGGCGCGGGGTGAGGGACTGTTTTTT
CASKTGDGGARGEGLFF
>TRBJ2-6|NA|NA|TRBV25-1
TGTGCCAGCAGTGGGCAGGGGGCCAACGTCCTGACTTTC
CASSGQGANVLTF
>TRBJ1-1|NA|NA|TRBV13
TGTGCCAGCAGCTTATCGGGGTCGAACACTGAAGCTTTCTTT
CASSLSGSNTEAFF
>TRBJ1-1|TRBD1|NA|TRBV7-9
TGTGCCAGCAGGGAAACAGGGGACACTGAAGCTTTCTTT
CASRETGDTEAFF
>TRBJ1-5|NA|NA|TRBV6-1
TGTGCCAGCAGTGAAGCGCAGGGAGGAAAACAGCCCCAGCATTTT
CASSEAQGGKQPQHF
>TRBJ2-5|NA|NA|TRBV7-9
TGTGCCAGCAGCTTTTTTTCGAGTGTTTGGCAAGAGACCCAGTACTTC
CASSFFSSVWQETQYF
>TRBJ1-2|TRBD1|few|TRBV6-5
TGTGCCAGCATAGACAGGGGGCAGGGTGGCTACACCTTC
CASIDRGQGGYTF
>TRBJ1-5|NA|NA|TRBV28
TGTGCCAGCAGTCCGGTCAGCGGAGGTTTGTCGCCCCAGCATTTT
CASSPVSGGLSPQHF